The rows below give T cell receptor beta chains drawn from one sample of a study of blood T cell repertoires in COVID-19. Assay used: immunoSEQ multiplex PCR; TCRdb lists only in-frame clones, some missing. The sample has more than 10,000 clones, about 88% seen once. Sequencing used peripheral blood. The receptors were sampled from a human donor in a cohort sampled during active COVID-19. Each CDR3 is given with its conserved first and last residue. A D gene is named only where the DNA matches it firmly. Clone size is given for some rows only: seen once, a few or many times, or a class if the clone is expanded.

J | V | D | size | CDR3 | DNA
TRBJ1-5 | TRBV28 | TRBD1 | hyperexpanded | CASSFPRGHQPQHF | TGTGCCAGCAGTTTCCCGAGGGGGCATCAGCCCCAGCATTTT
TRBJ2-7 | TRBV6-5 | . | . | CASERGITGNYEQYF | TGTGCCAGCGAGAGAGGGATCACTGGGAACTACGAGCAGTACTTC
TRBJ1-4 | TRBV6-5 | . | . | CASRQRIGTSLFF | TGTGCCAGCAGACAACGGATCGGGACTTCATTGTTTTTT
TRBJ2-1 | TRBV24-1 | TRBD2 | . | CATSPHRSREGEQFF | TGTGCCACCAGTCCCCACCGGAGCAGGGAGGGTGAGCAGTTCTTC
TRBJ2-7 | TRBV6-1 | . | once | CASSEQPDSYEQYF | TGTGCCAGCAGTGAACAACCGGACAGCTACGAGCAGTACTTC
TRBJ1-5 | TRBV5-5 | . | . | CASSRHPDGNQPQHF | TGTGCCAGCAGCCGACATCCAGACGGTAATCAGCCCCAGCATTTT
TRBJ2-7 | TRBV19 | . | . | CASSPRGKLVDEQYF | TGTGCCAGTAGTCCCCGGGGGAAATTAGTCGACGAGCAGTACTTC
TRBJ2-5 | TRBV6-5 | . | . | CASSWGRENLAQYF | TGTGCCAGCAGCTGGGGCAGGGAAAATTTGGCCCAGTACTTC
TRBJ2-3 | TRBV2 | . | . | CASNQKVGGTITDTQYF | TGTGCCAGCAACCAAAAAGTGGGCGGGACCATCACAGATACGCAGTATTTT
TRBJ2-1 | TRBV10-3 | TRBD2 | . | CAISVWASGLGDEQFF | TGTGCCATCAGTGTCTGGGCTAGCGGGCTTGGGGATGAGCAGTTCTTC
TRBJ2-1 | TRBV6-1 | TRBD2 | . | CASSVRGRAEYGEQFF | TGTGCCAGCAGTGTCCGCGGGAGGGCCGAGTATGGTGAGCAGTTCTTC
TRBJ2-3 | TRBV4-3 | TRBD2 | once | CASSQVTAGGNTDTQYF | TGCGCCAGCAGCCAAGTGACAGCGGGGGGAAACACAGATACGCAGTATTTT
TRBJ1-1 | TRBV6-2/TRBV6-3 | . | . | CASSLLVPNTEAFF | TGTGCCAGCAGTTTACTCGTTCCGAACACTGAAGCTTTCTTT
TRBJ1-2 | TRBV12-3/TRBV12-4 | TRBD1 | . | CASSPDRGRGYTF | TGTGCCAGCAGTCCCGACAGGGGGCGAGGCTACACCTTC
TRBJ2-1 | TRBV5-6 | TRBD2 | . | CASSLLAGGSTIQQFF | TGTGCCAGCAGCCTGTTAGCGGGAGGGTCTACAATTCAGCAGTTCTTC
TRBJ2-5 | TRBV18 | . | . | CASSLKAPGSGTQYF | TGTGCCAGCTCTCTAAAGGCCCCAGGGTCGGGGACCCAGTACTTC
TRBJ2-7 | TRBV14 | . | . | CASSQGLQGGQYF | TGTGCCAGCAGCCAAGGGTTACAGGGCGGGCAGTACTTC
TRBJ2-3 | TRBV2 | . | . | CASSDRGLTQYF | TGTGCCAGCAGTGATAGAGGACTAACGCAGTATTTT
TRBJ1-5 | TRBV30 | . | few | CAWSVGGWSQPQHF | TGTGCCTGGAGTGTGGGAGGCTGGTCTCAGCCCCAGCATTTT
TRBJ2-5 | TRBV5-1 | TRBD1 | . | CASGTGDVQETQYF | TGCGCCAGCGGCACAGGGGATGTCCAAGAGACCCAGTACTTC
TRBJ1-2 | TRBV28 | . | . | CASRALLVNTF | TGTGCCAGCAGGGCCCTCTTGGTGAACACCTTC
TRBJ1-5 | TRBV15 | . | . | CATSRGGGVGQPQHF | TGTGCCACCAGCAGAGGGGGCGGAGTCGGTCAGCCCCAGCATTTT
TRBJ2-7 | TRBV9 | . | . | CASSAGDSSYEQYF | TGTGCCAGCAGCGCCGGAGACTCCTCCTACGAGCAGTACTTC